The 26 T cell receptor beta chains below come from one sample, sequenced in a study of CD8+ T cells in alopecia areata. Treatment of the sample: oral pan-JAK inhibitor, 5-10 mg twice daily. After isolation, RNA underwent reverse transcription to generate cDNA as the sequencing template. The protocol was immunoSEQ multiplex PCR, while the TCRdb copy is restricted to in-frame clones and leaves out a portion. The sample lists fewer than 100,000 clones; around 70% were seen once. The sequencing used CD8+ T cells sorted from blood, collected between weeks 43 and 45, from a patient treated with tofacitinib. All receptors derive from a human donor with alopecia areata.

The chain uses TRBV9 and TRBJ2-7, with 7 bases lining up with TRBD1. The germline V gene has CDR1 SGDLS and CDR2 YYNGEE. This CDR3 has 15 amino acids. Trimming cost V 2 bases and J 2 bases; bases outside gene matches: 7. CDR3 nucleotide sequence: TGTGCCAGCAGCGTCCGACAGGGCTCTACCTACGAGCAGTACTTC. Translated, it gives CASSVRQGSTYEQYF.

The rearrangement links TRBV29-1 to TRBJ2-6; the D gene is possibly TRBD1 (5 bases). V shed 2 bases and J shed 0 bases, with 8 bases lying between them. The CDR3 length is 15 residues. Looked up from germline, CDR1 is SQVTM and CDR2 is ANQGSEA. This CDR3 is CSVESQGSGANVLTF. DNA for the CDR3: TGCAGCGTTGAAAGTCAGGGCTCTGGGGCCAACGTCCTGACTTTC.

The CDR3 sequence: CASSQDPAGGQDTQYF. CDR3 sequence (DNA): TGCGCCAGCAGCCAAGATCCGGCGGGGGGGCAAGATACGCAGTATTTT. The chain recombines TRBV4-3 with TRBJ2-3, with 9 bases matching TRBD2. Germline-derived CDR1 and CDR2 are LGHNA and YSLEER. After removal of 0 bases from V and 5 bases from J, the junction contained 6 bases not matched to a gene. CDR3 length: 16 residues.

V is TRBV25-1 and J is TRBJ2-1; D might be TRBD2 (6 bases). In germline, CDR1 is MGHDK, CDR2 SYGVNS. This CDR3 is 13 amino acids long. V was cut by 2 bases and J by 8 bases, with 10 bases left in between. The CDR3 DNA reads as TGTGCCAGCAGTGAACTGGGGGAGGATGAGCAGTTCTTC. It encodes CASSELGEDEQFF.

CDR3 DNA sequence: TGCGCCAGCAGCCAAGAGGCGGCCAGTTCCTACGAGCAGTACTTC. This codes for CASSQEAASSYEQYF. The chain couples TRBV4-1 to TRBJ2-7, with D unresolved. Trimming pared 0 bases from V and 1 base from J, leaving 10 bases between. This CDR3 is built from 15 residues. The germline gives CDR1 MGHRA, CDR2 YSYEKL.

V usage is TRBV29-1 and J usage is TRBJ2-7; TRBD2 is a possible D gene (5 bases). Trimming removed 0 bases at V and 3 bases at J, with 9 bases between. CDR3 length equals 13 residues. Germline V CDR1 and CDR2: SQVTM, ANQGSEA. The CDR3 is CSVEDAGSYEQYF. The CDR3 DNA follows: TGCAGCGTTGAAGATGCTGGGAGCTACGAGCAGTACTTC.

The chain combines TRBV19 with TRBJ2-1; D unresolved. The CDR3 has 13 residues. The V gene lost 1 base and the J gene lost 9 bases, with 10 bases spanning the gap. The germline gives CDR1 LNHDA, CDR2 SQIVND (reference sequence). CDR3 coding DNA: TGTGCCAGTAGTATAGGACCCGAGAGTGAGCAGTTCTTC. Protein sequence: CASSIGPESEQFF.

V is TRBV18 and J is TRBJ2-3; weak D call: TRBD1 (5 bases). Trimming took off 0 bases at V and 2 bases at J, with 12 bases between the two ends. The germline V gene has CDR1 KGHSH and CDR2 LQKENI. This CDR3 spans 16 amino acids. CDR3 in DNA: TGTGCCAGCTCACCACCGCCTCAGGGTTACACAGATACGCAGTATTTT. Its protein is CASSPPPQGYTDTQYF. The complete variable domain, with remaining parts taken from reference TRBV18 and TRBJ2-3, reads NAGVMQNPRHLVRRRGQEARLRCSPMKGHSHVYWYRQLPEEGLKFMVYLQKENIIDESGMPKERFSAEFPKEGPSILRIQQVVRGDSAAYFCASSPPPQGYTDTQYFGPGTRLTVL.

This chain uses TRBV7-2 with TRBJ1-2, with a possible D match to TRBD1 (5 bases). CDR3 size: 13 residues. Germline assignment: CDR1 SGHTA and CDR2 FQGNSA. Trimming took 5 bases from V and 3 from J, leaving 10 bases between them. DNA for the CDR3: TGTGCCAGCAGCACCGGGACCTACTATGGCTACACCTTC. Encoded protein: CASSTGTYYGYTF.

The genes are TRBV29-1 and TRBJ1-2; D remains ambiguous. Germline CDR1 SQVTM, CDR2 ANQGSEA. The CDR3 totals 11 residues. V shed 6 bases and J shed 4 bases, with 9 bases lying between them. CDR3 DNA sequence: TGCAGCGTGCAGGAAAGCTATGGCTACACCTTC. This codes for CSVQESYGYTF.

This clone has a handful of counts. The rearrangement links TRBV4-1 to TRBJ1-5, with TRBD1 matching 9 bases. CDR1 is MGHRA, CDR2 YSYEKL, per germline. The V gene end was trimmed by 1 base and the J gene end by 3 bases; junction bases not matched to a gene: 13. CDR3 length equals 19 residues. CDR3 coding DNA: TGCGCCAGCAGCCAAGGAGCCCTCCCCGGGACAGGGACCAATCAGCCCCAGCATTTT. This encodes CASSQGALPGTGTNQPQHF.

The chain joins TRBV5-1 to TRBJ1-2, with TRBD1 matching 8 bases. The V and J ends lost 2 bases and 5 bases, in that order; junction bases with no gene match: 8. The CDR3 is made up of 15 amino acids. The germline V gene has CDR1 SGHRS and CDR2 YFSETQ. CDR3 loop: CASSLSYRGEYGYTF. The CDR3 DNA sequence: TGCGCCAGCAGCTTAAGCTACAGGGGGGAATATGGCTACACCTTC.

This clone occurred a few times. V is TRBV30 and J is TRBJ2-1, with 8 bases that match TRBD1. CDR1 and CDR2 from the germline V gene are GTSNPN and SVGIG (reference sequence). J gave up 8 bases and V 6 bases, and 3 bases lay outside the gene matches. The CDR3 is 11 amino acids. CDR3 bases: TGTGCCTGCCAGGGGGCTTATGAGCAGTTCTTC. Protein: CACQGAYEQFF.

This chain links TRBV18 with TRBJ1-1; the D gene is possibly TRBD1 (6 bases). This CDR3 comprises 14 residues. The V gene's germline CDR1 is KGHSH and CDR2 LQKENI. The V end lost 4 bases, the J end lost 5 bases, and 14 bases lay between the germline ends. CDR3 region: CASSRDTLGTEAFF. The CDR3 DNA follows: TGTGCCAGCTCACGGGACACCCTGGGGACTGAAGCTTTCTTT.

Comment on this clone: This may be a read error, as it is one base from a much larger clone. The chain couples TRBV4-3 to TRBJ2-6; TRBD1 matches 9 bases. V gave up 5 bases and J gave up 0 bases; unmatched junction bases: 8. Germline loops: CDR1 LGHNA, CDR2 YSLEER. The CDR3 has 18 residues. CDR3 sequence reads: CASSSGTGFYSGANVLTF. The CDR3 DNA reads TGCGCCAGCAGCTCGGGGACAGGGTTTTACTCTGGGGCCAACGTCCTGACTTTC.

In the case of this clone: The germline gene is not matched at one end of the junction; a read error may be the cause. The chain has TRBV7-6 and TRBJ2-2; TRBD2 agrees at 11 bases. CDR1 SGHVS and CDR2 FNYEAQ come from the germline V gene. CDR3 length: 15 residues. The CDR3 loop reads CASSLAGGNTGELFF. CDR3 bases: TGTGCCAGCAGCCTAGCGGGGGGGAACACCGGGGAGCTGTTTTTT.

This chain joins TRBV13 and TRBJ2-1, with a tentative D call TRBD1 (5 bases). V was clipped by 4 bases and J by 7 bases, with 17 bases between them. This CDR3 contains 15 residues. The germline V gene encodes CDR1 PRHDT and CDR2 FYEKMQ (reference sequence). As DNA, the CDR3 is TGTGCCAGCAGCTCCAGGGTTGGAAGACTTAATGAGCAGTTCTTC. Amino acid sequence: CASSSRVGRLNEQFF.

The V gene is TRBV5-6, the J gene TRBJ2-7; D unclear. CDR1 is SGHDT and CDR2 is YYEEEE in the germline V gene. V was clipped by 3 bases and J by 0 bases, with 13 bases between them. CDR3 size: 15 residues. Written as DNA, the CDR3 is TGTGCCAGCAGCTCCCCTACAGAGAGCTCCTACGAGCAGTACTTC. As protein: CASSSPTESSYEQYF.

In this sample, this clone turned up once. V gene TRBV9 combines with J gene TRBJ2-7; the D is unclear. From germline, CDR1 is SGDLS and CDR2 YYNGEE. The CDR3 extends over 14 amino acids. V was clipped by 0 bases and J by 2 bases, with 9 bases between them. The CDR3 sequence is CASSVGDGTYEQYF. The DNA for the CDR3 is TGTGCCAGCAGCGTAGGCGACGGTACCTACGAGCAGTACTTC.

DNA for the CDR3: TGTGCCAGCAGCTTAGTTTGGGGAGCCCCCAACGAGCAGTACTTC. It codes for CASSLVWGAPNEQYF. The rearrangement links TRBV7-6 to TRBJ2-7, with a possible D match to TRBD2 (5 bases). Germline assignment: CDR1 SGHVS and CDR2 FNYEAQ. The CDR3 sequence is 15 residues long. Trimming cost V 1 base and J 5 bases, with 15 bases left between them.

The chain recombines TRBV2 with TRBJ2-1, with TRBD1 as a possible D gene (5 bases). The CDR3 is 13 residues long. Looked up from germline, CDR1 is SNHLY and CDR2 is FYNNEI. Trimming took off 10 bases at V and 4 bases at J, with 14 bases between the two ends. The CDR3 region is CAINQGKYNEQFF. CDR3 DNA sequence: TGTGCCATAAATCAGGGAAAGTACAATGAGCAGTTCTTC.

The table lists this clone with a few counts. V and J are TRBV4-1 and TRBJ2-7; D might be TRBD1 (5 bases). The CDR3 spans 14 residues. CDR1 is MGHRA and CDR2 is YSYEKL in the germline V gene. The ends were cut back, 1 base at V and 5 bases at J, with 12 bases in the middle. Written as DNA, the CDR3 is TGCGCCAGCAGCCAAGTTTCTAGGGGAAACGAGCAGTACTTC. This codes for CASSQVSRGNEQYF.

The chain couples TRBV4-1 to TRBJ2-1; D not certain. The CDR3 loop spans 13 amino acids. Germline values: CDR1 MGHRA, CDR2 YSYEKL. Trimming removed 1 base at V and 7 bases at J, with 8 bases between. Here the CDR3 reads CASSQVTRNEQFF. For the CDR3, the DNA is TGCGCCAGCAGCCAAGTGACCAGGAATGAGCAGTTCTTC.

The chain recombines TRBV27 with TRBJ1-1; D might be TRBD1 (6 bases). The CDR3 is 15 amino acids. Germline-derived CDR1 and CDR2 are MNHEY and SMNVEV (reference sequence). V was pared by 5 bases and J by 5 bases, with 18 bases between. In nucleotides, the CDR3 is TGTGCCAGCAGTGAACAGGGAGGGCTTAGGACTGAAGCTTTCTTT. Protein product: CASSEQGGLRTEAFF.

This chain uses TRBV21-1 with TRBJ1-5. TRBV21-1 is termed a pseudogene. The CDR3 is made up of 14 amino acids. DNA for the CDR3: TGTGCCAGCAGCTACCGGGACAGCAATCAGCCCCAGCATTTT. Residues: CASSYRDSNQPQHF.

J is TRBJ1-6 and V is TRBV4-3; D gene uncertain. CDR3 size: 16 residues. Trimming removed 0 bases at V and 0 bases at J, with 6 bases between. CDR1 and CDR2 (germline): LGHNA, YSLEER. For the CDR3, the DNA is TGCGCCAGCAGCCAAGATTGGAGCTCCTATAATTCACCCCTCCACTTT. It is translated as CASSQDWSSYNSPLHF.